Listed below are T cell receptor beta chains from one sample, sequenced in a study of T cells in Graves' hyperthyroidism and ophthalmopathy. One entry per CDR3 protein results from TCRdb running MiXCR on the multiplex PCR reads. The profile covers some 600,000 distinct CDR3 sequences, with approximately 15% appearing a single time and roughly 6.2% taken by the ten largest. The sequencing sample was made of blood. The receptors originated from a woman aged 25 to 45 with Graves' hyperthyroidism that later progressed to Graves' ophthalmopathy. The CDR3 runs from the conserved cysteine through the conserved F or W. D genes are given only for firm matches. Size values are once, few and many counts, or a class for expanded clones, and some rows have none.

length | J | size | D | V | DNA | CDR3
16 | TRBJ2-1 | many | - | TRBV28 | TGTGCCAGCAGAGAATGGAGGGGAGGTGCCGAGAATGAGCAGTTCTTC | CASREWRGGAENEQFF
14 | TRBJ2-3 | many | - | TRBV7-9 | TGTGCCAGCAGCTCCCGAGAAATGACAGATACGCAGTATTTT | CASSSREMTDTQYF
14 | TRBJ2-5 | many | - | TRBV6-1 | TGTGCCAGCAGTTGGAGGGGGCCGTGGGAGACCCAGTACTTC | CASSWRGPWETQYF
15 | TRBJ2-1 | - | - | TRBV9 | TGTGCCAGCAGCGTGGTGGAGGGCTCCTACAATGAGCAGTTCTTC | CASSVVEGSYNEQFF
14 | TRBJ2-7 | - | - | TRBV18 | TGTGCCAGCTCACTTTCGTCTGGGGACCACGAGCAGTACTTC | CASSLSSGDHEQYF
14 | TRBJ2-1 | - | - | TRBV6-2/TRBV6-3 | TGTGCCAGCGGAGGACACGATAGGGGTGGAGAGCAGTTCTTC | CASGGHDRGGEQFF
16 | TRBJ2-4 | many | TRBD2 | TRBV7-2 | TGTGCCAGCAGCTTGTCGTGGGAGGGCCCGGGGAACATTCAGTACTTC | CASSLSWEGPGNIQYF
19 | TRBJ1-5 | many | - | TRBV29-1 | TGCAGCGTTAGATCGCGGACAGATAGCAAAAGGGAGGGCAATCAGCCCCAGCATTTT | CSVRSRTDSKREGNQPQHF
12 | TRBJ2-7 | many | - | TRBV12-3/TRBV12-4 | TGTGCCAGCAGTCCCCTCACCAGCGAGCAGTACTTC | CASSPLTSEQYF
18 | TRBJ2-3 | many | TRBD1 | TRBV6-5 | TGTGCCAGCAGTTACTCGAATTCCCGACAGGGATATCCAGATACGCAGTATTTT | CASSYSNSRQGYPDTQYF
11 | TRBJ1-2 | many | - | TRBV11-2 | TGTGCCAGCAGCTTAGGGCCCAGCTACACCTTC | CASSLGPSYTF
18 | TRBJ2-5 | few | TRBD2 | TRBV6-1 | TGTGCCAGCAGATCCGCGGGACTAGCGGGAGGGCCCTGGGAGACCCAGTACTTC | CASRSAGLAGGPWETQYF
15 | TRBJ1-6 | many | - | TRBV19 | TGTGCCAGTAGTATAGAAGGAATTTGGAATTCACCCCTCCACTTT | CASSIEGIWNSPLHF
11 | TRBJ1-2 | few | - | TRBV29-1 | TGCAGCGCCCCGCCAGGGGATGGCTACACCTTC | CSAPPGDGYTF
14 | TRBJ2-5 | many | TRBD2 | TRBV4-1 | TGCGCCAGCAGCCAAGAGGCGGGAGGGGAGACCCAGTACTTC | CASSQEAGGETQYF
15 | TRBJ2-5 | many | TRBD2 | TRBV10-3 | TGTGCCATCAGTCAGGGACTAGCAGAGCAAGAGACCCAGTACTTC | CAISQGLAEQETQYF
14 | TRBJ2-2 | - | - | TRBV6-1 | TGTGCCAGCAGGAGTAGGGGGGAGACCGGGGAGCTGTTTTTT | CASRSRGETGELFF
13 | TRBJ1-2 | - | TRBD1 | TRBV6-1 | TGTGCCAGCAGCTCCGGGACAGGGATCGGCTACACCTTC | CASSSGTGIGYTF
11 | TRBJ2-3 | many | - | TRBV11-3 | TGTGCCAGCGGCGACACAGATACGCAGTATTTT | CASGDTDTQYF
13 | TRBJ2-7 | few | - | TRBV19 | TGTGCCAGTAGTCGGACACCGTCTGGGGAGCAGTACTTC | CASSRTPSGEQYF
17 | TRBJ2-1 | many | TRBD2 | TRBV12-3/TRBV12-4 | TGTGCCAGCACTGGACTAGCGGGGGAAAGCTCCTACAATGAGCAGTTCTTC | CASTGLAGESSYNEQFF
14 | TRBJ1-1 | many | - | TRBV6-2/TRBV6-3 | TGTGCCAGCAAAACTGGGGGAACGGGTACTGAAGCTTTCTTT | CASKTGGTGTEAFF
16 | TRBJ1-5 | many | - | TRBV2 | TGTGCCAGCAGTGAATTTTGGCAGGGAAGGGATCAGCCCCAGCATTTT | CASSEFWQGRDQPQHF
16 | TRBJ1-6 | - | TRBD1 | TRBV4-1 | TGCGCCAGCAGCCCAACCGGACAGGGCCTTGGTTCACCCCTCCACTTT | CASSPTGQGLGSPLHF
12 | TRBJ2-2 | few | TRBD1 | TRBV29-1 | TGCAGCGTGGACAGGGGAACCGGGGAGCTGTTTTTT | CSVDRGTGELFF
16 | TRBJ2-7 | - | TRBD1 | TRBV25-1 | TGTGCCAGCAGTGAGTCTCTTGTGACAGGGGGCTGGGAGCAGTACTTC | CASSESLVTGGWEQYF
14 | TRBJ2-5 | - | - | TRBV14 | TGTGCCAGCAGCCAAGTCCCGGTGGTAGAGACCCAGTACTTC | CASSQVPVVETQYF
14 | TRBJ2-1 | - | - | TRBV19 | TGTGCCAGTAATTGGCCAGGCACGGACAATGAGCAGTTCTTC | CASNWPGTDNEQFF
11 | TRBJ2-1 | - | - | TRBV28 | TGTGCCAGCAGTTTAGCGGGTTGGTGGTTCTTC | CASSLAGWWFF
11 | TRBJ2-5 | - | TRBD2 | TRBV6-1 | TGTGCCAGCGGTACTAGCGGGGGTCAGTACTTC | CASGTSGGQYF
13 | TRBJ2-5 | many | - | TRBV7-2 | TGTGCCAGCAGCTTCAAGGGGGTCGAGACCCAGTACTTC | CASSFKGVETQYF
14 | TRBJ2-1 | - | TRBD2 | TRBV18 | TGTGCCAGCTCCCCAAAGCGGGAGGTTTGGGAGCAGTTCTTC | CASSPKREVWEQFF
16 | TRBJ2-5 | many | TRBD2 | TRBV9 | TGTGCCAGCAGCGTAGGCGGGAGGGGGGTACAAGAGACCCAGTACTTC | CASSVGGRGVQETQYF
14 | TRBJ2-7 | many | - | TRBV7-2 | TGTGCCAGCAGCCCGGAAGCGGGCCGCTACGAGCAGTACTTC | CASSPEAGRYEQYF
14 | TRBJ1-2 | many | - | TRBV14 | TGTGCCAGCAGCCGGACAGCTATTACCTATGGCTACACCTTC | CASSRTAITYGYTF
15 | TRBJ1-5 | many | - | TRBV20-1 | TGCAGTGCTACCTCTACGATGGGAAGGAATCAGCCCCAGCATTTT | CSATSTMGRNQPQHF
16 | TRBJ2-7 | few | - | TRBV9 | TGTGCCAGCAGCGTAGGAGAACACGCAGGAAACTACGAGCAGTACTTC | CASSVGEHAGNYEQYF
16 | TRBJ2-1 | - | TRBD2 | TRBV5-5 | TGTGCCAGCAGCTTCAGGTTGAGCGGGGAGTACAATGAGCAGTTCTTC | CASSFRLSGEYNEQFF
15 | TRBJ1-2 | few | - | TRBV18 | TGTGCCAGCTCACCACCGTCCCACAGGGAAGGAGGCTACACCTTC | CASSPPSHREGGYTF
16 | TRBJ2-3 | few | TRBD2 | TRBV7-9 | TGTGCCAGCAGCTGGGGCCCGACTAGCGGCACAGATACGCAGTATTTT | CASSWGPTSGTDTQYF
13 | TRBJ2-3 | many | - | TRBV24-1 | TGTGCCACCAGTGGGGCGGGCACAGATACGCAGTATTTT | CATSGAGTDTQYF
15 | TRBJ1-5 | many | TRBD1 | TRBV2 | TGTGCCAGCAGGGAGGGGACAGCGAGCAATCAGCCCCAGCATTTT | CASREGTASNQPQHF
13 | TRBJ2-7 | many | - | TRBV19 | TGTGCCAGTAGCTCCTTCGGAGCTAGCGAGCAGTACTTC | CASSSFGASEQYF
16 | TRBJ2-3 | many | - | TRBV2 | TGTGCCAGCAGTGAACAGACAGGTACTAGCACAGATACGCAGTATTTT | CASSEQTGTSTDTQYF
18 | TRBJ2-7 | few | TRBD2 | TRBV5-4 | TGTGCCAGCAGTTCCCTCGGGACTAGCGGTAGGAGCTCCTACGAGCAGTACTTC | CASSSLGTSGRSSYEQYF
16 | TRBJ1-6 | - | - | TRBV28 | TGTGCCAGCAGTTTTTCGGGGAGTAGGAATAATTCACCCCTCCACTTT | CASSFSGSRNNSPLHF
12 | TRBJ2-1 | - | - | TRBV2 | TGTGCCAGCAGTTCGTCCATCCCCGAGGGGCTCTTC | CASSSSIPEGLF
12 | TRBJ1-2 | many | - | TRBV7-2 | TGTGCCAGCAGCGTCCGGGGTTCTGGCTACACCTTC | CASSVRGSGYTF